The rows below give T cell receptor beta chains drawn from one sample of a study of Ad26.COV2.S vaccination and SARS-CoV-2 variants. Profiled with immunoSEQ multiplex PCR; TCRdb holds only in-frame clones, not every one. Found here are about 680,000 clones, around 92% of them singletons; the top ten hold about 1.5%. Sequences were derived from peripheral blood, sampled in a trial of Ad26.COV2.S vaccine versus placebo. The receptor set was obtained from a person between 18 and 65 years old who received the Ad26.COV2.S COVID-19 vaccine or a placebo. The CDR3 runs from the conserved cysteine through the conserved F or W. The D gene is left open where the match is weak. Some rows have no size entry. The others give once, few or many, or a class for an expanded clone.

j_call v_call d_call clone_size cdr3_nt cdr3_aa
TRBJ1-5 TRBV5-6 . . TGTGCCAGCCTTCCGCCCGACCCCGTCCAGCCCCAGCATTTT CASLPPDPVQPQHF
TRBJ2-5 TRBV5-5 TRBD2 . TGTGCCAGCAGCTTGGTGTTACTAGCGGGAAAAGAGACCCAGTACTTC CASSLVLLAGKETQYF
TRBJ2-3 TRBV6-1 TRBD2 . TGTGCCAGCAGTGGAGCGGGAGCAGTGGTGGATACGCAGTATTTT CASSGAGAVVDTQYF
TRBJ1-2 TRBV28 TRBD1 . TGTGCCAGCAGTTTTCGTAGGGGGCAGGGCTACACCTTC CASSFRRGQGYTF
TRBJ2-7 TRBV2 . . TGTGCCAGCAACCCCTTGGGGGCGAGGTACGAGCAGTACTTC CASNPLGARYEQYF
TRBJ2-3 TRBV2 . . TGTGCCAGCAGCCGAGATAGGGATACGCAGTATTTT CASSRDRDTQYF
TRBJ1-4 TRBV4-2 TRBD1 . TGTGCCAGCAGCCAAGCCGGGACAGGGAAAGAAAAACTGTTTTTT CASSQAGTGKEKLFF
TRBJ2-7 TRBV28 TRBD1 once TGTGCCAGCAGTTGGGGACAGGGACCTTCCGAGCAGTACTTC CASSWGQGPSEQYF
TRBJ2-3 TRBV7-9 TRBD2 . TGTGCCAGCAGCCCGCTACAGCGGACTAGCGGGAGTAAAGATACGCAGTATTTT CASSPLQRTSGSKDTQYF
TRBJ2-1 TRBV5-8 TRBD1 . TGTGCCAGCCGCAGGGGGTATGTCGATGAGCAGTTCTTC CASRRGYVDEQFF
TRBJ2-7 TRBV19 TRBD1 . TGTGCCAGTAGGTCTGCGGGGACAGGGAAATACGAGCAGTACTTC CASRSAGTGKYEQYF
TRBJ2-1 TRBV3-1/TRBV3-2 . . TGTGCCAGCAGCCAAGAGCCGGGCGCCAATGAGCAGTTCTTC CASSQEPGANEQFF
TRBJ2-7 TRBV7-9 TRBD1 . TGTGCCAGCAGCAACCCGGGACAGCAGTTCGTGGAGCAGTACTTC CASSNPGQQFVEQYF
TRBJ1-4 TRBV7-9 . . TGTGCCAGCAGCCGCCTTGATGGGTATGAAAAACTGTTTTTT CASSRLDGYEKLFF
TRBJ2-1 TRBV25-1 . few TGTGCCAGCAGTGGGGGGATTGAGCAGTTCTTC CASSGGIEQFF
TRBJ1-3 TRBV3-1/TRBV3-2 . . TGTGCCAGCAGCCAAGGGCGGGGGTTTGGAAACACCATATATTTT CASSQGRGFGNTIYF
TRBJ1-6 TRBV16 . once TGTGCCAACGCGGTAGGGTTCCCGAATTCACCCCTCCACTTT CANAVGFPNSPLHF
TRBJ2-7 TRBV27 . few TGTGCCAGCAGGGACTCCCTGGTCTACGAGCAGTACTTC CASRDSLVYEQYF